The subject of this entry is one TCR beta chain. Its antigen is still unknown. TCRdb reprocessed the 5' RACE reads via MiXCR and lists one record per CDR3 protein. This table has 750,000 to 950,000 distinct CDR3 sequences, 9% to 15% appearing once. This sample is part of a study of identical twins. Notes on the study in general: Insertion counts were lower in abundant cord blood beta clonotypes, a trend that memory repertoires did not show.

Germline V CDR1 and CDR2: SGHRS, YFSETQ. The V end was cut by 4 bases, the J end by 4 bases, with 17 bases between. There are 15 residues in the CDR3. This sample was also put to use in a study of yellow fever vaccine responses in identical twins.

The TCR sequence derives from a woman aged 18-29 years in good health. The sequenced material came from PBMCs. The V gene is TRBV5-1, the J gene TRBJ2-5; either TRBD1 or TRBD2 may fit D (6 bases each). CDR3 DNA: TGCGCCAGCAGCATGGGGGGCGGTGGTAGAGAGACCCAGTACTTC. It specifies CASSMGGGGRETQYF.